The rows below give T cell receptor beta chains drawn from one sample of a study of identical twins. TCRdb re-called the 5' RACE reads with MiXCR, one entry per CDR3 protein. The sample yields a few hundred thousand distinct CDR3 sequences, 10% to 15% seen once. These data are also associated with another study on yellow fever vaccine responses in identical twins.

Material for sequencing was memory (CD45RO+) T cells sorted from blood. The source is a woman under 30 in good health. CDR3s include the opening cysteine and the closing phenylalanine or tryptophan. The D gene is left open where the match is weak. Part of the rows lack a size; the others show once, few, many or a class for expanded clones.

J gene: TRBJ2-7
V gene: TRBV28
clone size: many
D gene: TRBD2
CDR3 protein: CASSLSFGALSGGTYEQYF
CDR3 DNA: TGTGCCAGCAGTTTATCGTTCGGGGCCCTTAGCGGGGGTACCTACGAGCAGTACTTC

J gene: TRBJ1-4
V gene: TRBV6-1
clone size: few
D gene: .
CDR3 protein: CASSLRQTGDEKLFF
CDR3 DNA: TGTGCCAGCAGTCTGCGACAAACTGGGGATGAAAAACTGTTTTTT

J gene: TRBJ2-3
V gene: TRBV28
clone size: many
D gene: TRBD2
CDR3 protein: CASSLRGLAGSTDTQYF
CDR3 DNA: TGTGCCAGCAGTTTACGGGGGCTAGCGGGGAGCACAGATACGCAGTATTTT

J gene: TRBJ2-5
V gene: TRBV28
clone size: few
D gene: .
CDR3 protein: CASRSAGFQETQYF
CDR3 DNA: TGTGCCAGCAGATCCGCAGGGTTCCAAGAGACCCAGTACTTC

J gene: TRBJ2-2
V gene: TRBV20-1
clone size: .
D gene: TRBD1
CDR3 protein: CSASKDRTNTGELFF
CDR3 DNA: TGCAGTGCTAGTAAGGACAGGACGAACACCGGGGAGCTGTTTTTT

J gene: TRBJ2-7
V gene: TRBV11-2
clone size: .
D gene: .
CDR3 protein: CASSSTQTSNYEQYF
CDR3 DNA: TGTGCCAGCAGCTCCACACAGACCTCAAACTACGAGCAGTACTTC

J gene: TRBJ1-5
V gene: TRBV5-1
clone size: many
D gene: .
CDR3 protein: CASSLDPSYKQPQHF
CDR3 DNA: TGCGCCAGCAGCTTGGACCCATCATACAAACAGCCCCAGCATTTT

J gene: TRBJ2-1
V gene: TRBV7-9
clone size: .
D gene: .
CDR3 protein: CASSRGATLYNEQFF
CDR3 DNA: TGTGCCAGCAGCCGGGGGGCGACTCTTTACAATGAGCAGTTCTTC

J gene: TRBJ1-5
V gene: TRBV7-9
clone size: many
D gene: .
CDR3 protein: CASSLNENQPQHF
CDR3 DNA: TGTGCCAGCAGCTTGAACGAAAATCAGCCCCAGCATTTT

J gene: TRBJ2-5
V gene: TRBV5-1
clone size: many
D gene: TRBD1
CDR3 protein: CASRDSGQRQETQYF
CDR3 DNA: TGCGCCAGCAGGGACTCGGGACAGCGCCAAGAGACCCAGTACTTC

J gene: TRBJ1-2
V gene: TRBV2
clone size: many
D gene: .
CDR3 protein: CASSGTAKSFNYGYTF
CDR3 DNA: TGTGCCAGCAGTGGGACAGCAAAATCCTTTAACTATGGCTACACCTTC

J gene: TRBJ2-1
V gene: TRBV27
clone size: few
D gene: TRBD1
CDR3 protein: CASSPRDREDIYNEQFF
CDR3 DNA: TGTGCCAGCAGTCCCCGGGACAGGGAGGACATCTACAATGAGCAGTTCTTC

J gene: TRBJ2-1
V gene: TRBV27
clone size: .
D gene: TRBD2
CDR3 protein: CASRPSGGRQFF
CDR3 DNA: TGTGCCTCAAGACCTAGCGGGGGGCGGCAGTTCTTC

J gene: TRBJ2-7
V gene: TRBV6-1
clone size: .
D gene: .
CDR3 protein: CASRPGQHSYEQYF
CDR3 DNA: TGTGCCAGCAGACCAGGACAGCACTCCTACGAGCAGTACTTC

J gene: TRBJ2-1
V gene: TRBV7-2
clone size: .
D gene: .
CDR3 protein: CASSLRDLLGEQFF
CDR3 DNA: TGTGCCAGCAGCTTACGGGACCTGTTGGGGGAGCAGTTCTTC

J gene: TRBJ2-1
V gene: TRBV28
clone size: few
D gene: TRBD2
CDR3 protein: CASIGTSGYNEQFF
CDR3 DNA: TGTGCCAGCATCGGGACTAGCGGTTACAATGAGCAGTTCTTC

J gene: TRBJ1-5
V gene: TRBV12-3/TRBV12-4
clone size: many
D gene: .
CDR3 protein: CASSLGEGQPQHF
CDR3 DNA: TGTGCCAGCAGTTTAGGGGAGGGCCAGCCCCAGCATTTT

J gene: TRBJ1-1
V gene: TRBV27
clone size: few
D gene: .
CDR3 protein: CASSPYESQGIGKAFF
CDR3 DNA: TGTGCCAGCAGTCCTTACGAATCCCAGGGAATCGGGAAAGCTTTCTTT

J gene: TRBJ2-3
V gene: TRBV5-1
clone size: .
D gene: .
CDR3 protein: CASSLWGGDGTDTQYF
CDR3 DNA: TGCGCCAGCAGCTTGTGGGGCGGGGATGGGACAGATACGCAGTATTTT

J gene: TRBJ2-4
V gene: TRBV20-1
clone size: .
D gene: .
CDR3 protein: CSAGPGYSKNIQYF
CDR3 DNA: TGCAGTGCTGGCCCGGGATATTCCAAAAACATTCAGTACTTC

J gene: TRBJ2-1
V gene: TRBV6-2/TRBV6-3
clone size: few
D gene: .
CDR3 protein: CASSYLYNEQFF
CDR3 DNA: TGTGCCAGCAGTTATCTTTACAATGAGCAGTTCTTC

J gene: TRBJ2-7
V gene: TRBV24-1
clone size: many
D gene: .
CDR3 protein: CATSDPADPSYEQYF
CDR3 DNA: TGTGCCACCAGTGATCCAGCGGACCCCTCCTACGAGCAGTACTTC

J gene: TRBJ1-2
V gene: TRBV29-1
clone size: .
D gene: TRBD1
CDR3 protein: CSVGQGNGYTF
CDR3 DNA: TGCAGCGTTGGACAGGGAAATGGCTACACCTTC

J gene: TRBJ2-5
V gene: TRBV6-1
clone size: .
D gene: .
CDR3 protein: CASSRVGFQETQYF
CDR3 DNA: TGTGCCAGCAGCAGGGTAGGGTTCCAAGAGACCCAGTACTTC

J gene: TRBJ1-2
V gene: TRBV5-1
clone size: .
D gene: .
CDR3 protein: CASSLQGDGYTF
CDR3 DNA: TGCGCCAGCAGTTTACAGGGTGATGGCTACACCTTC

J gene: TRBJ2-3
V gene: TRBV20-1
clone size: .
D gene: TRBD2
CDR3 protein: CSGPGTSGGSTDTQYF
CDR3 DNA: TGCAGTGGCCCAGGGACTAGCGGGGGGAGCACAGATACGCAGTATTTT

J gene: TRBJ1-2
V gene: TRBV5-1
clone size: many
D gene: .
CDR3 protein: CASSLGVSSGYTF
CDR3 DNA: TGCGCCAGCAGCTTGGGGGTTTCTAGCGGCTACACCTTC

J gene: TRBJ2-7
V gene: TRBV10-3
clone size: .
D gene: .
CDR3 protein: CAIKGGTREQYF
CDR3 DNA: TGTGCCATCAAGGGGGGAACTAGGGAGCAGTACTTC

J gene: TRBJ1-5
V gene: TRBV7-2
clone size: few
D gene: .
CDR3 protein: CASSHGHRNQPQHF
CDR3 DNA: TGTGCCAGCAGCCACGGACATCGCAATCAGCCCCAGCATTTT

J gene: TRBJ2-2
V gene: TRBV5-1
clone size: many
D gene: TRBD2
CDR3 protein: CASSFRAGPDTGELFF
CDR3 DNA: TGCGCCAGCAGCTTTCGAGCGGGGCCCGACACCGGGGAGCTGTTTTTT

J gene: TRBJ2-7
V gene: TRBV4-3
clone size: few
D gene: TRBD1
CDR3 protein: CASSQGGTGNEQYF
CDR3 DNA: TGCGCCAGCAGCCAGGGAGGGACAGGGAACGAGCAGTACTTC

J gene: TRBJ1-5
V gene: TRBV12-3/TRBV12-4
clone size: many
D gene: TRBD1
CDR3 protein: CASSATGGNQPQHF
CDR3 DNA: TGTGCCAGCAGTGCCACAGGGGGCAATCAGCCCCAGCATTTT

J gene: TRBJ2-3
V gene: TRBV5-1
clone size: many
D gene: TRBD2
CDR3 protein: CASSFGLAGGPGTDTQYF
CDR3 DNA: TGCGCCAGCAGCTTTGGACTAGCGGGAGGGCCTGGGACAGATACGCAGTATTTT

J gene: TRBJ2-1
V gene: TRBV7-9
clone size: many
D gene: TRBD2
CDR3 protein: CASSLGTSGSDEQFF
CDR3 DNA: TGTGCCAGCAGCTTAGGGACTAGCGGGAGCGATGAGCAGTTCTTC

J gene: TRBJ2-1
V gene: TRBV27
clone size: .
D gene: .
CDR3 protein: CASSRIDPRRHFF
CDR3 DNA: TGTGCCAGCAGCCGTATAGACCCTCGTCGACACTTCTTC

J gene: TRBJ1-2
V gene: TRBV6-1
clone size: many
D gene: .
CDR3 protein: CASRGLIYGYTF
CDR3 DNA: TGTGCCAGCAGGGGGCTGATCTATGGCTACACCTTC

J gene: TRBJ2-1
V gene: TRBV3-1
clone size: .
D gene: .
CDR3 protein: CASSQQDPAFNEQFF
CDR3 DNA: TGTGCCAGCAGCCAGCAGGACCCGGCATTCAATGAGCAGTTCTTC

J gene: TRBJ2-2
V gene: TRBV3-1
clone size: .
D gene: .
CDR3 protein: CASSQAVNTGELFF
CDR3 DNA: TGTGCCAGCAGCCAAGCGGTGAACACCGGGGAGCTGTTTTTT

J gene: TRBJ2-7
V gene: TRBV20-1
clone size: many
D gene: .
CDR3 protein: CSARDKDSELWQYF
CDR3 DNA: TGCAGTGCTAGAGATAAGGACAGTGAATTGTGGCAGTACTTC

J gene: TRBJ2-3
V gene: TRBV20-1
clone size: .
D gene: TRBD2
CDR3 protein: CSASWTSGVVADTQYF
CDR3 DNA: TGCAGTGCTTCATGGACTAGCGGGGTAGTAGCAGATACGCAGTATTTT

J gene: TRBJ2-5
V gene: TRBV6-1
clone size: .
D gene: TRBD2
CDR3 protein: CASRPGAGVETQYF
CDR3 DNA: TGTGCCAGCAGACCCGGGGCGGGAGTAGAGACCCAGTACTTC

J gene: TRBJ1-6
V gene: TRBV6-1
clone size: few
D gene: TRBD1
CDR3 protein: CASSHVRTGLNSPLHF
CDR3 DNA: TGTGCCAGCAGCCATGTGCGGACAGGGCTAAATTCACCCCTCCACTTT

J gene: TRBJ2-3
V gene: TRBV29-1
clone size: few
D gene: TRBD2
CDR3 protein: CSVGAGVGTDTQYF
CDR3 DNA: TGCAGCGTTGGGGCGGGAGTGGGAACAGATACGCAGTATTTT